The T cell receptor beta chain under discussion was sequenced for a study of neurological immune-mediated disorders (dated by TCRdb to about 2019). In terms of the full investigation: Among the roughly 34 multiple sclerosis patients, relapsing-remitting MS was present in approximately 31 and secondary progressive MS was present in 3. Using UMI-based sequencing, the study compared peripheral blood TCR-beta repertoires from patients with HTLV-I-associated myelopathy (HAM/TSP), patients with multiple sclerosis, and healthy controls. Alongside PBMC samples, the set of 106 TCR-beta libraries contained longitudinal samples, technical triplicates, and paired CD4+ and CD8+ T-cell subsets that had been sorted. The cohort comprised roughly 65 subjects: 14 HAM/TSP patients, around 34 multiple sclerosis patients and 20 healthy controls.

Libraries from unsorted PBMCs were made from 2 million PBMCs kept in RNAlater at -80 degrees C until RNA extraction. Multiple sclerosis patients were enrolled in a US clinical protocol evaluating disease progression by magnetic resonance imaging. Peripheral blood was subjected to Ficoll-Hypaque density gradient centrifugation to isolate PBMCs, which were then cryopreserved in liquid nitrogen. The CDR3 sequence holds 15 residues, the cysteine and phenylalanine included. Only the CDR3 DNA stays, 45 bases, in frame from base 1. From a lookup of the germline V gene, CDR1 and CDR2 are KGHSH and LQKENI. V has 6 bases trimmed and J has 3 bases trimmed; junction bases matching no gene number 6. Comment on this clonotype: The clone's antigen remains unknown. No much larger clone exists at a distance of one base, and base qualities are not known.

To synthesize cDNA, template-switch 5'RACE was performed with a primer carrying a 10-nucleotide random unique molecular identifier so that each TCR transcript was tagged. Over 200 million TCR-beta sequences, covering 15-18 subjects, were produced in each sequencing run. The RNeasy kit was used to extract total RNA. The KAPA Real-time Library Amplification kit was used to amplify TCR-beta VDJ regions with primers targeting the TCR constant region and the 5'RACE anchor. A first PCR added sample indexes and Illumina adaptors, after which a second PCR increased the library yield. After Ampure bead purification, the TCR product of roughly 650 bp was size-selected on a 2% E-gel SizeSelection system. Before pooling, library quality was checked on a Bioanalyzer, concentration was measured with Qubit, and libraries were quantified with the Kapa Library Quantification kit. An Illumina HiSeq 2500 sequenced the libraries paired-end 2 x 150 bp. To increase sequence diversity, about 25-31% phiX was spiked into each library pool. In the source study's methods: The quality-filtered reads were processed with the UMI-based MiGEC pipeline, whose error correction step removed more than 80% of the raw TCR sequences. VDJ genes were aligned to IMGT germline references, and clonotypes were defined by unique CDR3 amino acid sequence plus V-J genes. VDJtools evaluated clonal expansion, Shannon diversity and CDR3 relatedness (CalcPairwiseDistances, ClusterSamples); CLCbio workbench built phylogenetic trees. Expanded clones were defined as having at least 8 unique UMIs, based on coefficient-of-variation modelling across technical triplicates. The raw public data were reprocessed by TCRdb itself: fastp quality trimming at Q25, MiXCR clonotype calling, in-frame beta chains only. A single entry per CDR3 protein holds the most common genes and DNA from its merged rows. These V and J calls rely on TCRdb rather than the paper's analysis. The sample yields 65,000 to 85,000 distinct CDR3 sequences; about 3% were counted once. Jointly, the top ten make up 5.2% of the sample.

Overall study outcomes, separate from this receptor: The MS cluster showed no association with clinical or MRI features, and the authors stated that larger cohorts are needed. TCR clonal expansion was greatest in HAM/TSP patients and smallest in MS patients, who ranked below even healthy controls. Across subjects, expanded clones never shared an identical CDR3 amino acid sequence, which suggests that the TCR-beta repertoires in every group were private. Repertoires from 18 of 34 MS patients were grouped by phylogenetic analysis into a cluster of related CDR3 sequences, suggesting a possible repertoire-level signature.

The specimen sequenced was PBMCs. The source is a woman in her fifties or sixties with multiple sclerosis. The sequence joins TRBV18 to TRBJ1-4; 8 of the junction bases match TRBD1. In nucleotides, the sequence is TGTGCCAGCTCGTATACAGGGGGACCTAATGAAAAACTGTTTTTT. The translation is CASSYTGGPNEKLFF.